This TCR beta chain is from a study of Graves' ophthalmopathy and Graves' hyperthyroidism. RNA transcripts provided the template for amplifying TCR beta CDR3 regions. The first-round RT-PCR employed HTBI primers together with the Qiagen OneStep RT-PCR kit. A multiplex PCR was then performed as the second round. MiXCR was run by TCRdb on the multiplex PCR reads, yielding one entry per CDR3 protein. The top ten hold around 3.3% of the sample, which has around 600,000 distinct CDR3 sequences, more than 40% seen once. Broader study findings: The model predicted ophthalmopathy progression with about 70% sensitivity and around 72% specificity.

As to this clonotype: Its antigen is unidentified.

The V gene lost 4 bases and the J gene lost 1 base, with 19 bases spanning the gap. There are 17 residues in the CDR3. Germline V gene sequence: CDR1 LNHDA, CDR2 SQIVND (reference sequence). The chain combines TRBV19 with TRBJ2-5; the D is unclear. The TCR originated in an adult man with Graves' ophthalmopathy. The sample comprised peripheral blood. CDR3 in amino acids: CASSRSLGSRSQETQYF. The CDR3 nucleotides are TGTGCCAGTAGTAGGAGTCTAGGTAGCCGGAGCCAAGAGACCCAGTACTTC.